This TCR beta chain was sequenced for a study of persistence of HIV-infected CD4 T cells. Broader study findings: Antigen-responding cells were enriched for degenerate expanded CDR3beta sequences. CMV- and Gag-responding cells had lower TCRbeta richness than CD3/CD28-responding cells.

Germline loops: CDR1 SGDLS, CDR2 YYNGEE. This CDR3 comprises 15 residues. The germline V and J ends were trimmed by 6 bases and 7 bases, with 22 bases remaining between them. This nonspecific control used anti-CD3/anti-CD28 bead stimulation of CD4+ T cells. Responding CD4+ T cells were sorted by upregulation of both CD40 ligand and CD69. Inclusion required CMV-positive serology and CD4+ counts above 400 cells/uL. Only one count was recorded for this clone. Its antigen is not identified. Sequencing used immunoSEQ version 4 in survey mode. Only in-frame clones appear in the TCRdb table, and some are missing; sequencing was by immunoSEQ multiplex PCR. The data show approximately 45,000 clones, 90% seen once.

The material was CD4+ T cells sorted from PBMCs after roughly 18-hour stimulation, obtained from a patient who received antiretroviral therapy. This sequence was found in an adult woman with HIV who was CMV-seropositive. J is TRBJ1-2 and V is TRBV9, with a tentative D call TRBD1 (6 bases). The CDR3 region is CASTPLSQGPAGYTF. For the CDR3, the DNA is TGTGCCAGCACCCCTCTCTCGCAGGGGCCTGCTGGCTACACCTTC. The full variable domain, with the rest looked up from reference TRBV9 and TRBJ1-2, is DSGVTQTPKHLITATGQRVTLRCSPRSGDLSVYWYQQSLDQGLQFLIQYYNGEERAKGNILERFSAQQFPDLHSELNLSSLELGDSALYFCASTPLSQGPAGYTFGSGTRLTVV.